Presented here are 8 T cell receptor beta chains from one specimen sequenced in a study of T cell responses to AZD1222 COVID-19 vaccine. Measured with immunoSEQ multiplex PCR; TCRdb has only the in-frame clones, and not every one. This sample has 85,000 to 100,000 clones; 90% to 95% occur once, and the top ten carry around 8.6%. The material was peripheral blood, obtained 28 days after the second AZD1222 dose. The receptors here all came from an adult who received the AZD1222 COVID-19 vaccine.

V is TRBV19 and J is TRBJ1-2, with D possibly being TRBD1 (6 bases). Trimming stripped 4 bases from V and 8 bases from J, with 17 bases between. Germline V gives CDR1 LNHDA, CDR2 SQIVND (reference sequence). The CDR3 runs to 14 residues. The CDR3 is CASSTVDRRDGYTF. CDR3 in DNA: TGTGCCAGTAGTACGGTCGACAGGAGGGACGGCTACACCTTC. Combining the CDR3 with reference TRBV19 and TRBJ1-2 gives the whole variable domain DGGITQSPKYLFRKEGQNVTLSCEQNLNHDAMYWYRQDPGQGLRLIYYSQIVNDFQKGDIAEGYSVSREKKESFPLTVTSAQKNPTAFYLCASSTVDRRDGYTFGSGTRLTVV.

This chain links TRBV29-1 with TRBJ2-7, with a tentative D call TRBD1 (6 bases). V lost 5 bases, J lost 4 bases, and 15 bases lay in between. Germline V gene sequence: CDR1 SQVTM, CDR2 ANQGSEA. CDR3 length: 13 amino acids. The CDR3 is CSVRTYRAYEQYF. CDR3 nucleotides: TGCAGCGTTCGCACATACAGGGCGTACGAGCAGTACTTC.

This chain links TRBV19 with TRBJ2-3; 9 positions agree with TRBD2. V lost 7 bases to trimming and J lost 2 bases; unmatched junction nucleotides: 7. The CDR3 contains 15 residues. Germline V CDR1 and CDR2: LNHDA, SQIVND (reference sequence). The CDR3 loop reads CASNPAGGPTDTQYF. The DNA for the CDR3 is TGTGCCAGTAATCCAGCGGGAGGACCCACAGATACGCAGTATTTT.

The chain employs TRBV7-9 and TRBJ2-1; 9 bases fit TRBD2. The J segment lost 2 bases and the V segment lost 5 bases, leaving 4 bases of the junction unmatched. Germline CDR1 reads SEHNR; CDR2 reads FQNEAQ (reference sequence). This CDR3 comprises 15 residues. The CDR3 reads CASSLLAGPYNEQFF. CDR3 in DNA: TGTGCCAGCAGCCTTCTAGCGGGACCCTACAATGAGCAGTTCTTC.

The V gene is TRBV18, the J gene TRBJ2-7; TRBD1 is a possible D gene (6 bases). Germline lookup yields CDR1 KGHSH and CDR2 LQKENI. V lost 3 bases to trimming and J lost 1 base, with 10 bases between them. The CDR3 contains 14 residues. The CDR3 bases are TGTGCCAGCTCACCGACAGGACTTTCCTACGAGCAGTACTTC. It specifies CASSPTGLSYEQYF.

The chain employs TRBV27 and TRBJ1-6; 10 bases fit TRBD1. The CDR3 has 17 residues. The trim removed 5 bases at V and 9 bases at J, leaving 13 bases unmatched. CDR1 and CDR2 (germline): MNHEY, SMNVEV (reference sequence). CDR3 DNA sequence: TGTGCCAGCAGTCCCCTAACCGGGACAGGGGATTTTTCACCCCTCCACTTT. Translating gives CASSPLTGTGDFSPLHF.

The gene calls are TRBV27 and TRBJ2-1; either TRBD1 or TRBD2 may supply D (5 bases each). The CDR3 covers 15 residues. V was clipped by 2 bases and J by 4 bases, with 12 bases between them. CDR1 and CDR2 from the germline V gene are MNHEY and SMNVEV (reference sequence). CDR3 amino acids: CASSLEGPIYNEQFF. The CDR3 DNA follows: TGTGCCAGCAGTTTAGAGGGACCTATTTACAATGAGCAGTTCTTC.

The V gene is TRBV6-5, the J gene TRBJ2-2; 7 nucleotides match TRBD1. This CDR3 comprises 13 residues. Germline loops: CDR1 MNHEY, CDR2 SVGAGI. J was trimmed by 6 bases and V by 6 bases; bases with no gene match: 4. The CDR3 DNA is TGTGCCAGCAGAATTGGACAGGCCGGGGAGCTGTTTTTT. It encodes CASRIGQAGELFF.